Reported below is one T cell receptor (beta chain). Its matching antigen is unknown. The CDR3 is made up of 16 amino acids. The germline V gene encodes CDR1 SGDLS and CDR2 YYNGEE. V shed 4 bases and J 3 bases; nucleotides not matched to a gene: 8. Primers: 60 Vbeta forward and 13 Jbeta reverse. Data came from immunoSEQ multiplex PCR; TCRdb stores just in-frame clones and leaves some out. This table has approximately 83,000 clones, 80% appearing once. These data belong to a study of cytomegalovirus exposure and HLA in healthy donors. Study-wide points: Most TCR sequences were uncommon, yet certain public TCRs appeared in many donors. No immune exposure information besides CMV serostatus was available. Cytomegalovirus status, reportedly, was diagnosed with high specificity and sensitivity by the classifier.

The study sampled nominally healthy donors, though unrecorded immune exposures were likely. The TCR was taken from a young man in good health and CMV-seronegative. The chain combines TRBV9 with TRBJ2-1; 9 bases agree with TRBD2. Sequencing was performed on PBMCs. CDR3 nucleotide sequence: TGTGCCAGCAGCCCCCGGGTAGCGGGGGACTACAATGAGCAGTTCTTC. Translation gives CASSPRVAGDYNEQFF.